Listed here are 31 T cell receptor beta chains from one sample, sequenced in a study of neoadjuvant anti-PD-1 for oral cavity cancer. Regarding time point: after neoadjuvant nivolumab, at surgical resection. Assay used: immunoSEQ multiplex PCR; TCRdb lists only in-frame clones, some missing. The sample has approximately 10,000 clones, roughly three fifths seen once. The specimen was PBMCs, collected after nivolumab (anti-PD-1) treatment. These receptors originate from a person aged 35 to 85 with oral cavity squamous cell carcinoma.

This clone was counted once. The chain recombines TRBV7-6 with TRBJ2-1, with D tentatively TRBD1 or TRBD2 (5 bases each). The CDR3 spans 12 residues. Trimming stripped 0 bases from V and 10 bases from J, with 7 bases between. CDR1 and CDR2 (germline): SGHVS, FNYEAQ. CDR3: CASSLAGTEQFF. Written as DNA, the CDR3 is TGTGCCAGCAGCTTAGCCGGGACCGAGCAGTTCTTC.

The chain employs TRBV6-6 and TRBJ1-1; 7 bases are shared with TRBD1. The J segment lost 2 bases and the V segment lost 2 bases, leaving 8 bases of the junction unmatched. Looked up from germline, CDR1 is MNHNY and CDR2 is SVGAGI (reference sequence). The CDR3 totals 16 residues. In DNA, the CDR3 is TGTGCCAGCAGTTACGGGCCCGGGACAGCCAACACTGAAGCTTTCTTT. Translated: CASSYGPGTANTEAFF.

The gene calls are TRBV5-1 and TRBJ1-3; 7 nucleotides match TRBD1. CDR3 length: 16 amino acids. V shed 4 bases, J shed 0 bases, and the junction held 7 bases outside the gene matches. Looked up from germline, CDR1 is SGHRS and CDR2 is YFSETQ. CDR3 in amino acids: CASSTGQTASGNTIYF. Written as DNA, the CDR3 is TGCGCCAGCAGCACGGGACAGACCGCCTCTGGAAACACCATATATTTT.

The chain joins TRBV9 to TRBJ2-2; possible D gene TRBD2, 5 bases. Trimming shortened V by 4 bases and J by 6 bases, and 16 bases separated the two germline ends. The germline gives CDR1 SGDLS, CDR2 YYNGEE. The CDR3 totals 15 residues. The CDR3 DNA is TGTGCCAGCAGCCCAACGAGCGGTCAGGCCGGGGAGCTGTTTTTT. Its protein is CASSPTSGQAGELFF.

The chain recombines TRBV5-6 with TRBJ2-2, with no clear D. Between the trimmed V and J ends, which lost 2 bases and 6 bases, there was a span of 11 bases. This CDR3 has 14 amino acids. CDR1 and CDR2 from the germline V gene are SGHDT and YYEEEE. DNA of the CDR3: TGTGCCAGCAGCTTTGATACAGCTTCCGGGGAGCTGTTTTTT. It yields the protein CASSFDTASGELFF.

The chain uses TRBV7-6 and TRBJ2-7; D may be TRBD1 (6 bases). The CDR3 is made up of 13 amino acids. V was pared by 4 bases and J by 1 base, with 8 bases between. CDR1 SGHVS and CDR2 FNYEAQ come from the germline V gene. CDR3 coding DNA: TGTGCCAGCAGCTATGGACAGTCCTACGAGCAGTACTTC. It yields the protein CASSYGQSYEQYF.

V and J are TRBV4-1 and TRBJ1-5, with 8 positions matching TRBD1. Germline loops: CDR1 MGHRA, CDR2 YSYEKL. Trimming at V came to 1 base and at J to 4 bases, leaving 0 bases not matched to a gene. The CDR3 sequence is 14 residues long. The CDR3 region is CASSQGTGNQPQHF. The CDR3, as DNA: TGCGCCAGCAGCCAAGGGACAGGGAATCAGCCCCAGCATTTT.

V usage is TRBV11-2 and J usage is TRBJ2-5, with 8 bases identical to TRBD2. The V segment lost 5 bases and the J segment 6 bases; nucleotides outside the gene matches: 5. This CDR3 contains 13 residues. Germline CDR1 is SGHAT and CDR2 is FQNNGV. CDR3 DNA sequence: TGTGCCAGCAGCCCGCGGGAGGTGAAGACCCAGTACTTC. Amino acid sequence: CASSPREVKTQYF.

In DNA, the CDR3 is TGTGCCAGCAGGGCGGGAGTGTGGGAGCAGTACTTC. Translation: CASRAGVWEQYF. The chain has TRBV28 and TRBJ2-7, with 7 nucleotides matching TRBD2. Germline CDR1 MDHEN, CDR2 SYDVKM. This CDR3 comprises 12 residues. Trimming cost V 6 bases and J 7 bases; bases outside gene matches: 6.

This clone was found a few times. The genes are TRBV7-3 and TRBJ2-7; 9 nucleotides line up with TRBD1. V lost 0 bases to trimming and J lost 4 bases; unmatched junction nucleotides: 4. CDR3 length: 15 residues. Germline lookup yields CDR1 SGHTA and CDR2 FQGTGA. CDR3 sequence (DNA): TGTGCCAGCAGCTTAACCGGGACAGGGTTATACGAGCAGTACTTC. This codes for CASSLTGTGLYEQYF.

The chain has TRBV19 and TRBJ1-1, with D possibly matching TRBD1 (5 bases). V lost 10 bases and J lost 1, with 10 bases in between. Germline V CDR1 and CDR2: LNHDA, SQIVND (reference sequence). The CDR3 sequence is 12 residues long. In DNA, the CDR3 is TGTGCCACTTCGGGGCAGAACACTGAAGCTTTCTTT. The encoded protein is CATSGQNTEAFF.

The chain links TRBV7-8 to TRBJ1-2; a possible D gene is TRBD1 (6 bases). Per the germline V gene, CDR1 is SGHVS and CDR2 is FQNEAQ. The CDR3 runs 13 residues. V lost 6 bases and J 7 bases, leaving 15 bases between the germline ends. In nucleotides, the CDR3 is TGTGCCAGCAGAGACTCCTCCAGGGGTGGCTACACCTTC. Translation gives CASRDSSRGGYTF. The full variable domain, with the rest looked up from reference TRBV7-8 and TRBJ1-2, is GAGVSQSPRYKVAKRGQDVALRCDPISGHVSLFWYQQALGQGPEFLTYFQNEAQLDKSGLPSDRFFAERPEGSVSTLKIQRTQQEDSAVYLCASRDSSRGGYTFGSGTRLTVV.

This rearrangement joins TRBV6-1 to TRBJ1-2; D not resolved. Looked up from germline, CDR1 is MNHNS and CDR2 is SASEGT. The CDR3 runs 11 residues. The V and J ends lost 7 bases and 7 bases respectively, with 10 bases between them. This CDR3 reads CASMILSGYTF. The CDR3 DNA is TGTGCCAGCATGATCCTATCTGGCTACACCTTC.

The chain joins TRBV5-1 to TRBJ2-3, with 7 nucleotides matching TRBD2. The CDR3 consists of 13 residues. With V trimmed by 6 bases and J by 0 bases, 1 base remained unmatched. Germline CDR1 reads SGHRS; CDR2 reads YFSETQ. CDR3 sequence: CASMRGSTDTQYF. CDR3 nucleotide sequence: TGCGCCAGCATGCGGGGGAGCACAGATACGCAGTATTTT.

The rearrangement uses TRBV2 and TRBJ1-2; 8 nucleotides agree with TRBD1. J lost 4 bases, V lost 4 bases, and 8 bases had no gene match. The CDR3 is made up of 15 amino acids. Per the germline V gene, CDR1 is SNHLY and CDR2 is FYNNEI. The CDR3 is CASSVNAGGTYGYTF. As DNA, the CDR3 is TGTGCCAGCAGTGTAAACGCAGGGGGCACCTATGGCTACACCTTC. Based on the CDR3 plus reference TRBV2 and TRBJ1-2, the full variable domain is EPEVTQTPSHQVTQMGQEVILRCVPISNHLYFYWYRQILGQKVEFLVSFYNNEISEKSEIFDDQFSVERPDGSNFTLKIRSTKLEDSAMYFCASSVNAGGTYGYTFGSGTRLTVV.

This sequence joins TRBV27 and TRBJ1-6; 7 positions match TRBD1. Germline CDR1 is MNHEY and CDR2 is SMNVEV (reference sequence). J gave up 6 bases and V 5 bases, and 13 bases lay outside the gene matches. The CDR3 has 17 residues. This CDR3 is CASSLVAGTAPNSPLHF. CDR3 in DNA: TGTGCCAGCAGTCTGGTAGCGGGGACAGCACCTAATTCACCCCTCCACTTT.

CDR3 residues: CASSVLQEQPQHF. The CDR3 nucleotides are TGTGCCAGCAGTGTACTCCAGGAGCAGCCCCAGCATTTT. The chain couples TRBV2 to TRBJ1-5; no definite D call. Germline V gives CDR1 SNHLY, CDR2 FYNNEI. The CDR3 is made up of 13 amino acids. Deletions cut 4 bases from V and 7 bases from J, with 11 bases between.

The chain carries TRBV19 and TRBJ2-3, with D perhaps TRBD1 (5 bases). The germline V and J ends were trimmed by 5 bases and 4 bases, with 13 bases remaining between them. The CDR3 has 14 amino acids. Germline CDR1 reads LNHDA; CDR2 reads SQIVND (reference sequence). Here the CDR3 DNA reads TGTGCCAGTAGTGATGGACATGTAGCAGATACGCAGTATTTT. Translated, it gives CASSDGHVADTQYF.

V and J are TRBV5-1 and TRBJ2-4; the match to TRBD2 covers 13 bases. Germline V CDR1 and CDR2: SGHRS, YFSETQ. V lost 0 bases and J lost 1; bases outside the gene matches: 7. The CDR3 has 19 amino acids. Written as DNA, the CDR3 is TGCGCCAGCAGCTTGGATCGGACTAGCGGGAGAGTGGCCAAAAACATTCAGTACTTC. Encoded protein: CASSLDRTSGRVAKNIQYF.

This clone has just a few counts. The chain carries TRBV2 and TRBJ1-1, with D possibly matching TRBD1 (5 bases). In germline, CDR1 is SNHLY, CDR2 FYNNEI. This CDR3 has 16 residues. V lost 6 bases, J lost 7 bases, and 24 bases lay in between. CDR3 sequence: CASRRTAAGAGIEAFF. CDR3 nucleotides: TGTGCCAGCAGACGGACCGCGGCGGGTGCAGGGATTGAAGCTTTCTTT.

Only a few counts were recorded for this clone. CDR3 DNA sequence: TGTGCCAGCAGCCCCGGAGGTGAAGCTTTCTTT. Encoded protein: CASSPGGEAFF. The genes are TRBV7-9 and TRBJ1-1; D gene unclear. Trimming shortened V by 5 bases and J by 7 bases, and 8 bases separated the two germline ends. Per germline, CDR1 SEHNR and CDR2 FQNEAQ (reference sequence). This CDR3 has 11 amino acids.

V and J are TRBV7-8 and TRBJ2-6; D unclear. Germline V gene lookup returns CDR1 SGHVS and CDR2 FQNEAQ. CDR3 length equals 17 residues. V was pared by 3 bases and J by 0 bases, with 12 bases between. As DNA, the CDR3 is TGTGCCAGCAGCTTTTCAGTTAGGAGCTCTGGGGCCAACGTCCTGACTTTC. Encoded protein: CASSFSVRSSGANVLTF.

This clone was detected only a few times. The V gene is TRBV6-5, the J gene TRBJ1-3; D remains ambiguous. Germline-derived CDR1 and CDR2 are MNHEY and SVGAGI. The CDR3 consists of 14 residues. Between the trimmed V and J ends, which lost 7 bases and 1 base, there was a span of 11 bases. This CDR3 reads CASTGVVSGNTIYF. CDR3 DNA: TGTGCCAGCACTGGAGTAGTTTCTGGAAACACCATATATTTT.

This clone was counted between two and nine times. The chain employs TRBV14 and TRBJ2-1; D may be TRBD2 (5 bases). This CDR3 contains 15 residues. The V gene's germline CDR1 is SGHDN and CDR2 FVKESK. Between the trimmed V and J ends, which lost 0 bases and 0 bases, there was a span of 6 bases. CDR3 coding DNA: TGTGCCAGCAGCCAAGACCGGGGCTCCTACAATGAGCAGTTCTTC. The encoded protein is CASSQDRGSYNEQFF.

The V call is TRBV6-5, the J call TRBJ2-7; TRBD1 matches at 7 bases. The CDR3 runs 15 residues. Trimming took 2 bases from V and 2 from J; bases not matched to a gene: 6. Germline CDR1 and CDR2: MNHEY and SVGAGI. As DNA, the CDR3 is TGTGCCAGCAGTTACGGTTTCGACAGGGCCTACGAGCAGTACTTC. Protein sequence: CASSYGFDRAYEQYF.

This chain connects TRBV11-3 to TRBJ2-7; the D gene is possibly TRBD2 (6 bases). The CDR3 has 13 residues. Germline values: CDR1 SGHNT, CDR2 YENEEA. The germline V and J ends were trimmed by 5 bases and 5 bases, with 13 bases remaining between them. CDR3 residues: CASSGLEGHEQYF. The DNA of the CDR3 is TGTGCCAGCAGCGGGCTGGAGGGGCACGAGCAGTACTTC.

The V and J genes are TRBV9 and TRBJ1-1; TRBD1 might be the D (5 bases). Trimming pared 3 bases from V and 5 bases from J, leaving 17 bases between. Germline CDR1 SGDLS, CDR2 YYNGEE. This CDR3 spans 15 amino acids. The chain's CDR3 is CASSARDGPRTEAFF. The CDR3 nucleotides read TGTGCCAGCAGCGCCCGGGACGGGCCTAGGACTGAAGCTTTCTTT.

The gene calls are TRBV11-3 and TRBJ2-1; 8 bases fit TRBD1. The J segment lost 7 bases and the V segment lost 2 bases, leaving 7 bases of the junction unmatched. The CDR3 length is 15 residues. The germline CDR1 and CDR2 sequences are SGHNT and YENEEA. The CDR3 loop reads CASSLRGTGGNEQFF. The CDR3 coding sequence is TGTGCCAGCAGCTTAAGGGGGACAGGTGGTAATGAGCAGTTCTTC.

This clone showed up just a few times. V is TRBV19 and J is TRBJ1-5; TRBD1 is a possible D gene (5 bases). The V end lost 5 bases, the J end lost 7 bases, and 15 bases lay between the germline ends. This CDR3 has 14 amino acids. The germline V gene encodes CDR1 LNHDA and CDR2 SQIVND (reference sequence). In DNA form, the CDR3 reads TGTGCCAGTAGTTCAGACAGAACACTCCAGCCCCAGCATTTT. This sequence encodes CASSSDRTLQPQHF. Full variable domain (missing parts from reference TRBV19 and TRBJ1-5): DGGITQSPKYLFRKEGQNVTLSCEQNLNHDAMYWYRQDPGQGLRLIYYSQIVNDFQKGDIAEGYSVSREKKESFPLTVTSAQKNPTAFYLCASSSDRTLQPQHFGDGTRLSIL.

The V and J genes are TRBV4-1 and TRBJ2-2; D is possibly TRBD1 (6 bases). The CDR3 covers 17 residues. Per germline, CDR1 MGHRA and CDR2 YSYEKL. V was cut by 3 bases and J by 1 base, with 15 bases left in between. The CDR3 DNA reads TGCGCCAGCAGCCACCCAAGGGAACAGGGGAACACCGGGGAGCTGTTTTTT. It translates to CASSHPREQGNTGELFF.

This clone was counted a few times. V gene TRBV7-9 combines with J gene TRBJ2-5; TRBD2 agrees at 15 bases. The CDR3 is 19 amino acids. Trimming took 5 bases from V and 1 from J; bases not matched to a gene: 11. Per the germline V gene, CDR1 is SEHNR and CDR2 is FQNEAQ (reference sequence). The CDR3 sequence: CASSPYGLAGGSAQETQYF. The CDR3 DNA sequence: TGTGCCAGCAGCCCATACGGACTAGCGGGAGGGAGTGCCCAAGAGACCCAGTACTTC.